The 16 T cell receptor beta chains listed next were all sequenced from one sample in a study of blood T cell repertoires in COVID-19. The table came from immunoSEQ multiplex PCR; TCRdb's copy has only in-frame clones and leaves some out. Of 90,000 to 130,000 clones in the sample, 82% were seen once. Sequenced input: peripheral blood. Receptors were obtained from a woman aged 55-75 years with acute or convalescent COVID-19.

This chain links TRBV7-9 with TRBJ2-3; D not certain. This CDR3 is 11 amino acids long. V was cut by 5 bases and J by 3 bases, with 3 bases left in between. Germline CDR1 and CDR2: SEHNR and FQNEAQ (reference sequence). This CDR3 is CASSPTDTQYF. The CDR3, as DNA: TGTGCCAGCAGCCCTACAGATACGCAGTATTTT.

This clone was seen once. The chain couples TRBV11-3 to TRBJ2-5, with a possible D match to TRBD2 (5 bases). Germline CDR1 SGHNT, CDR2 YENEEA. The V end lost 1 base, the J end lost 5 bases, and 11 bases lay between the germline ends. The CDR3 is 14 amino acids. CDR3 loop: CASSLARGRETQYF. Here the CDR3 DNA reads TGTGCCAGCAGCTTAGCTCGGGGTAGGGAGACCCAGTACTTC.

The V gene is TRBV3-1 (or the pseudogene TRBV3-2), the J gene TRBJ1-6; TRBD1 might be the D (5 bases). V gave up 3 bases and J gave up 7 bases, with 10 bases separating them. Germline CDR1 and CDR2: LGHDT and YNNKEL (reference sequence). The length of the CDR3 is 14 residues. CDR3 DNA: TGTGCCAGCAGCCACGGGGAGGGGAATTCACCCCTCCACTTT. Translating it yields CASSHGEGNSPLHF.

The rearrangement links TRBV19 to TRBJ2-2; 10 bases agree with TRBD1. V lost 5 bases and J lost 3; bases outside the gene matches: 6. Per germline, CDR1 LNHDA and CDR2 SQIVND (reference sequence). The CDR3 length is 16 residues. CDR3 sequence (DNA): TGTGCCAGTAGTCCAAGGGACAGGGGTTACACCGGGGAGCTGTTTTTT. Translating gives CASSPRDRGYTGELFF. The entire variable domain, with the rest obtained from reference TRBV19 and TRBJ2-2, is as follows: DGGITQSPKYLFRKEGQNVTLSCEQNLNHDAMYWYRQDPGQGLRLIYYSQIVNDFQKGDIAEGYSVSREKKESFPLTVTSAQKNPTAFYLCASSPRDRGYTGELFFGEGSRLTVL.

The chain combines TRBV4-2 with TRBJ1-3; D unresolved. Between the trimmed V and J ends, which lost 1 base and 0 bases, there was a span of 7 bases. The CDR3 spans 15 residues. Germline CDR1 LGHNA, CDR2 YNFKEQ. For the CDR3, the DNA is TGTGCCAGCAGCCAAGGAGTTAGCTCTGGAAACACCATATATTTT. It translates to CASSQGVSSGNTIYF.

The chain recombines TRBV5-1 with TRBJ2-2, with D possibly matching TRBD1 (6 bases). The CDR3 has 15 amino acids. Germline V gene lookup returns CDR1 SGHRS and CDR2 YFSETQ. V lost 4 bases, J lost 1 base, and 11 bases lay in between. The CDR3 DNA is TGCGCCAGCAGCGCAGGACAGCTGAACACCGGGGAGCTGTTTTTT. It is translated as CASSAGQLNTGELFF. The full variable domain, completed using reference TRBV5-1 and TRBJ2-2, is KAGVTQTPRYLIKTRGQQVTLSCSPISGHRSVSWYQQTPGQGLQFLFEYFSETQRNKGNFPGRFSGRQFSNSRSEMNVSTLELGDSALYLCASSAGQLNTGELFFGEGSRLTVL.

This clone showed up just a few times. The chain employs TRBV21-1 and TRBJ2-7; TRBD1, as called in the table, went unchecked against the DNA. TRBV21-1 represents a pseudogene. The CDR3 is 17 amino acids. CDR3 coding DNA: TGTGCCAGCACCTTTTTAACCATAGACAGGAGACCCTACGAGCAGTACTTC. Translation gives CASTFLTIDRRPYEQYF.

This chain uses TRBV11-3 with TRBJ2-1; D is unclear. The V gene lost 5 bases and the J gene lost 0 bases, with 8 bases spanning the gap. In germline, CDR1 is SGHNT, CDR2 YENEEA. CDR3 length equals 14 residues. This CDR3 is CASSGGFSYNEQFF. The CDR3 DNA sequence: TGTGCCAGCAGCGGCGGATTCTCCTACAATGAGCAGTTCTTC. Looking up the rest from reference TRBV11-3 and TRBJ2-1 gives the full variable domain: EAGVVQSPRYKIIEKKQPVAFWCNPISGHNTLYWYLQNLGQGPELLIRYENEEAVDDSQLPKDRFSAERLKGVDSTLKIQPAELGDSAVYLCASSGGFSYNEQFFGPGTRLTVL.

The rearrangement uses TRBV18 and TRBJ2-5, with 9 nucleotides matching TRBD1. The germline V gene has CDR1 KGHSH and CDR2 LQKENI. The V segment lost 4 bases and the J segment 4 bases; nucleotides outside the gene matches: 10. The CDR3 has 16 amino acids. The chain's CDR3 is CASSQSLDRGGETQYF. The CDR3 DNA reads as TGTGCCAGCTCACAATCGTTGGACAGGGGTGGAGAGACCCAGTACTTC.

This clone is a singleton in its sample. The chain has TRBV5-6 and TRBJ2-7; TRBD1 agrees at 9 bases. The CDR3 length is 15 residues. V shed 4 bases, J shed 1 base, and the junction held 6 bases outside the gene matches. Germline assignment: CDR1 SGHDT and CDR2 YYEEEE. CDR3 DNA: TGTGCCAGCAGCGACCGGGACAGGGCATCCTACGAGCAGTACTTC. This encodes CASSDRDRASYEQYF.

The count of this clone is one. The CDR3 region is CASSFSGVSYEQYF. The CDR3 nucleotides read TGTGCCAGCAGCTTTTCCGGGGTCTCCTACGAGCAGTACTTC. V gene TRBV5-6 combines with J gene TRBJ2-7; the D gene is possibly TRBD2 (5 bases). The CDR3 covers 14 residues. Germline loops: CDR1 SGHDT, CDR2 YYEEEE. V was clipped by 2 bases and J by 0 bases, with 9 bases between them.

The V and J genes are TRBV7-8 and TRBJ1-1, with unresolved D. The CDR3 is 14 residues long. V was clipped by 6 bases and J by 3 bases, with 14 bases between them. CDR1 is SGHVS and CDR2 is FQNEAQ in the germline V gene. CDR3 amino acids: CASSYGLRDTEAFF. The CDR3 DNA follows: TGTGCCAGCAGTTACGGACTGAGGGACACTGAAGCTTTCTTT.

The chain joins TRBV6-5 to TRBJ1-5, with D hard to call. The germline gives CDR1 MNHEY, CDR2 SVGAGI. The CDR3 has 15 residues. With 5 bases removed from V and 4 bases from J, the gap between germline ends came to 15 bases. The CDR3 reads CASSTRPGRNQPQHF. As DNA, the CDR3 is TGTGCCAGCAGTACCCGGCCGGGGAGGAATCAGCCCCAGCATTTT.

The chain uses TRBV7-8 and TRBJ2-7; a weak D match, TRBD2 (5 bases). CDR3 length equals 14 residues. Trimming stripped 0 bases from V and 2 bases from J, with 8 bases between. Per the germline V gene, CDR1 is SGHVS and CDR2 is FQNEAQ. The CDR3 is CASSLAPGTYEQYF. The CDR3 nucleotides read TGTGCCAGCAGCTTAGCGCCGGGGACCTACGAGCAGTACTTC.

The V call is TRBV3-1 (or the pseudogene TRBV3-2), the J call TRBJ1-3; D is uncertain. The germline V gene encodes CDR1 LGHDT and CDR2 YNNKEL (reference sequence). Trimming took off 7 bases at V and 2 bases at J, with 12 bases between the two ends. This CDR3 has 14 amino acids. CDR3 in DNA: TGTGCCAGCACCGCGGCGGCCCCTGGAAACACCATATATTTT. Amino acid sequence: CASTAAAPGNTIYF.

The CDR3 spells CASSSLWISGGYSGANVLTF. The DNA for the CDR3 is TGTGCCAGCAGTTCCCTCTGGATTAGCGGGGGGTACTCTGGGGCCAACGTCCTGACTTTC. The chain uses TRBV28 and TRBJ2-6; 10 positions match TRBD2. Germline V gene lookup returns CDR1 MDHEN and CDR2 SYDVKM. V trimming: 4 bases; J trimming: 0 bases; junction bases outside the gene matches: 12. This CDR3 spans 20 amino acids. Variable domain in full (rest from reference TRBV28 and TRBJ2-6): DVKVTQSSRYLVKRTGEKVFLECVQDMDHENMFWYRQDPGLGLRLIYFSYDVKMKEKGDIPEGYSVSREKKERFSLILESASTNQTSMYLCASSSLWISGGYSGANVLTFGAGSRLTVL.